This entry concerns a single TCR beta chain. Its cognate antigen has yet to be identified. Base qualities are missing; no much larger clone stands one base away. The CDR3 spans 12 residues, from the cysteine through the phenylalanine. Left in the record is the CDR3 DNA by itself, 36 bases read in frame from the first base. From a lookup of the germline V gene (reference sequence), CDR1 and CDR2 are LNHDA and SQIVND. Trimming takes 1 base from V and 4 bases from J, and the germline ends sit 5 bases apart. This entry comes from a study of T cells after yellow fever vaccination (dated by TCRdb to about 2019). Concerning the study at large: Libraries from fractions with low cell numbers were prepared with the SMART-Seq v4 Ultra Low Input RNA kit. Bulk TCR alpha and beta repertoires were sequenced longitudinally to track T-cell clones before and after primary and booster YFV17D yellow fever vaccination. Two healthy male donors, one aged 18 to 29 and one aged 30 to 40 years, were included in the cohort. Blood samples were taken at several timepoints before and after primary and secondary immunization, and bulk PBMC replicates and cell subsets were isolated. Points the paper makes about the study in general: Compared with the primary T-cell response, the secondary T-cell response was weaker but faster, peaking on day 5 rather than day 15. A small share of clonotypes was detected in both CD4 and CD8 compartments, with the overlap likely arising from convergent recombination. Only a couple of donors were included in the study, so the extent to which the findings can be generalized is limited. After the booster, most clones that had expanded after primary vaccination were detected again (around 96% of CD4 and over 75% of CD8), suggesting broad maintenance of memory. Because abundant contaminating clonotypes from the bulk population could be contained in FACS-sorted repertoires, computational filtering was required.

The meaning of the sample's treatment or condition label: live attenuated yellow fever vaccine strain. Two biological replicates of bulk PBMCs were collected at each blood-draw timepoint. PBMCs were isolated from peripheral blood using a standard Ficoll-Paque protocol. TriZol was used to extract RNA from bulk PBMCs, from CD4 and CD8 fractions, and from dextramer-positive and dextramer-negative fractions. The sequencer was an Illumina NovaSeq 6000. TCR cDNA was synthesized by 5'RACE template switching, through which a universal primer site and unique molecular identifiers were introduced. Priming of cDNA synthesis was performed from both the TCR alpha and TCR beta constant segments. Library amplification involved two PCR steps, and the second step added sample barcodes and sequencing adapters. Sequencing of the libraries was done on either Illumina HiSeq 2500 (2x100 bp) or NovaSeq (2x150 bp). On the study's bioinformatics: MIGEC was used to demultiplex reads and collapse the reads into UMI consensus sequences, and MiXCR was used for V(D)J alignment. Using edgeR on replicate PBMC samples, clonotypes were called vaccine-responding if FDR was below 0.01 and the log2 fold change was above 5 up to day 15. CD4 or CD8 identity was assigned to each bulk clonotype according to whether the clonotype was present at higher abundance in the sequenced CD4 repertoire or the sequenced CD8 repertoire. TCRdb reran the public reads through fastp at Q25 and MiXCR, keeping productive beta chains. Under each unique CDR3 protein, matching rows form one entry showing the most common genes and DNA. V and J calls and clone size were set by TCRdb, not the authors. The table for this sample lists about 310,000 distinct CDR3 sequences; 3% to 4.5% of them were counted only once. Clones ranked in the top ten supply roughly a quarter of the sample.

The source material was PBMCs, sampled on the day of the yellow fever booster vaccination. Recombination linked TRBV19 to TRBJ2-7; a tentative D call is TRBD2 (5 bases match). The clonotype was recovered from a man aged 18 to 35 who received the YFV17D yellow fever vaccine. This receptor carries the CDR3 CASSIAGYEQYF. The nucleotide sequence reads TGTGCCAGTAGTATAGCGGGATACGAGCAGTACTTC. Full variable domain (CDR3 extended with the reference TRBV19 and TRBJ2-7 proteins): DGGITQSPKYLFRKEGQNVTLSCEQNLNHDAMYWYRQDPGQGLRLIYYSQIVNDFQKGDIAEGYSVSREKKESFPLTVTSAQKNPTAFYLCASSIAGYEQYFGPGTRLTVT.